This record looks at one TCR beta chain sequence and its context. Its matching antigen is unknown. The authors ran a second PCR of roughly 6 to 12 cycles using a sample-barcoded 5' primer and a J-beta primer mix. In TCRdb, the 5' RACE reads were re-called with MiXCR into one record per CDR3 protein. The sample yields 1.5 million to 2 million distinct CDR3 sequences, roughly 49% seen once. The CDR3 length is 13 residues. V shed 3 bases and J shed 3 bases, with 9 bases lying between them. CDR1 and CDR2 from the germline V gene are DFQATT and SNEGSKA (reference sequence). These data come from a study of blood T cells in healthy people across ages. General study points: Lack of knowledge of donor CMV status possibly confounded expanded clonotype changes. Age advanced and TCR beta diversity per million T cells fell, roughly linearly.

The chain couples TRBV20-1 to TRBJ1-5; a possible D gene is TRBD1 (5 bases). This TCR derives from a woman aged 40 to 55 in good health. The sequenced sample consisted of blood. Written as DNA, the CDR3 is TGCAGTGCTAGGCGACAGAACAATCAGCCCCAGCATTTT. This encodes CSARRQNNQPQHF.